This TCR beta chain was captured in a study of blood T cell repertoires in COVID-19 (dated by TCRdb to about 2020). Some background on the complete study: Samples covering the acute and convalescent phases of COVID-19 were provided by collaborators in the United States, Italy and Spain. The material from the prospective study consisted of cDNA or gDNA derived from T cells, B-cell-depleted T cells, or PBMCs. The dataset comprised deeply sampled blood TCRbeta repertoires from subjects exposed to, actively infected with, or recovered from COVID-19. A freely available public database, intended as a resource for researchers studying the immune response to SARS-CoV-2, is where the repertoires were released. The samples were drawn from two sources: the first 160 participants of the ongoing ImmuneRACE study, and 1,200 or so subjects contributed by 6 global collaborators. Sample metadata almost always included a de-identified subject ID, COVID-19 status, age in years and sex. HLA class I and class II types, where available, came from metadata supplied by the sample provider rather than from assay-based typing. Study-wide conclusions, independent of this receptor: The amount of clinical and demographic metadata varied by source and participant and was provided uncurated.

This clone was recorded once. The antigen it recognizes is unknown. Qualities for individual bases were not recorded, and no much larger clone is one base off. TCRbeta CDR3 regions were amplified from genomic DNA using the immunoSEQ Assay, a bias-controlled multiplex PCR. The paper's data handling went like this. The number of nucleated cells in each sample was estimated by amplification of reference gene primers within the assay. To quantify the absolute abundance of each unique TCRbeta CDR3 rearrangement, sequence reads were collapsed and filtered. For each sample, productive Simpson clonality was calculated by taking the square root of Simpson's diversity index across productive rearrangements. TCRdb stores this immuneACCESS table with in-frame sequences only. Part of the clones is absent; in the studies checked, under half of the shortfall reflects unresolved V genes, and no reason is known for the rest. Clone size and the V and J calls come from that table; the DNA yielded D and trimming. Across this sample there are about 320,000 clones, with about 85% seen only once. The top ten clonotypes cover 5.5% to 6% of the sample.

Participants in the prospective study were aged roughly 18 to 100 years, lived in about two dozen United States geographic areas, and enrolled through a virtual design. To assign participants to cohorts, the prospective study relied on clinical history that participants themselves reported in a screening survey and a study questionnaire. For ImmuneRACE Cohort 3, a participant was defined as recovered based on two consecutive negative NP/OP PCR tests, clearance by a healthcare professional, or resolution of symptoms. Each participant in the prospective study had whole blood, serum and a nasopharyngeal or oropharyngeal swab collected by mobile phlebotomists. Additional blood draws and questionnaires over an approximately 2-month period could optionally be provided by prospective study participants. Before DNA extraction, prospective study blood samples were shipped either frozen or at room temperature.

The CDR3 measures 16 amino acids from cysteine to phenylalanine. The only DNA kept is the CDR3, 48 bases in frame from the first base. Trimming takes 2 bases off V and 9 bases off J; junction bases not matched to a gene: 11. CDR1 is given as GTSNPN and CDR2 as SVGIG, both from the germline V gene (reference sequence). The chain employs TRBV30 and TRBJ2-1, and TRBD2 aligns with 12 junction nucleotides. Sequences were obtained from PBMCs or T cells enriched from blood (not recorded which). The receptor comes from a woman aged 25 to 39 who had recovered from COVID-19. This receptor carries the CDR3 CAWSLSLAGGLCEQFF. The sequenced DNA: TGTGCCTGGAGTTTGAGCCTAGCGGGGGGGCTGTGTGAGCAGTTCTTC.